This T cell receptor beta chain was recorded in a study of molecular identifiers for immune sequencing clone quantification. MiXCR, run by TCRdb on the PCR reads, gives a single entry per CDR3 protein. The profile covers tens of thousands of distinct CDR3 sequences, with about a third appearing a single time and 3.5% to 4% taken by the ten largest. A CD8+CD4-CCR7+CD45RA+ gate was used to sort naive CD8 T cells. CDR1 is SGHRS, CDR2 YFSETQ, per germline. Trimming stripped 0 bases from V and 7 bases from J, with 8 bases between. The CDR3 length is 12 residues. This clonotype is classed as medium-sized. The source of this sequence is a human donor in good health. Some libraries in this study had Jurkat cell RNA spiked in. Sequenced sample: naive CD8+ T cells from blood, with Jurkat cell RNA spiked in. Subset defined: FACS-sorted CD8+CD4-CCR7+CD45RA+ naive T cells. This chain uses TRBV5-1 with TRBJ2-7; D unclear. This CDR3 is CASSLEAREQYF. CDR3 sequence (DNA): TGCGCCAGCAGCTTGGAGGCGCGGGAGCAGTACTTC. Full variable domain (outside the CDR3, taken from reference TRBV5-1 and TRBJ2-7): KAGVTQTPRYLIKTRGQQVTLSCSPISGHRSVSWYQQTPGQGLQFLFEYFSETQRNKGNFPGRFSGRQFSNSRSEMNVSTLELGDSALYLCASSLEAREQYFGPGTRLTVT.